The subject of this entry is one T cell receptor (beta chain). This specimen belongs to a study of blood T cell repertoires in COVID-19. The wider study: Acute and convalescent COVID-19 specimens originated in the United States, Italy and Spain. PBMCs, B-cell-depleted T cells, or T cells provided the cDNA or gDNA that made up the material.

Methods used by the authors: Estimates of nucleated cell counts were drawn from the amplification of reference gene primers. Clones were read by immunoSEQ multiplex PCR, and TCRdb kept only the in-frame ones, dropping some. For V, J and clone size, that table is used; D and trimming come from the DNA. The sample has about 200,000 clones; more than 75% are singletons. Germline V gene sequence: CDR1 LGHDT, CDR2 YNNKEL (reference sequence). There are 13 residues in the CDR3. V was cut by 10 bases and J by 2 bases, with 12 bases left in between. Sequenced input: peripheral blood. The V and J genes are TRBV3-1 (or the pseudogene TRBV3-2) and TRBJ1-3; D is unresolved. The receptor's source is a woman in her 40s with acute or convalescent COVID-19. CDR3 in DNA: TGTGCCACTACTCGGGGTCCTGGAAACACCATATATTTT. As protein: CATTRGPGNTIYF.